Listed below are T cell receptor beta chains from one sample, sequenced in a study of chemoradiotherapy in HPV16-positive cancers. Libraries were prepared by immunoSEQ multiplex PCR; TCRdb keeps only in-frame clonotypes and omits some of them. This sample has roughly 14,000 clones, with about 70% found just once. Sampling was conducted from a patient who underwent chemoradiotherapy. Receptors originate from a human donor with HPV-associated anogenital cancer. Both conserved end residues are part of each CDR3. Fields, in order: V gene, clone size, J gene, D gene, CDR3 DNA, CDR3 protein. A D gene is named only where the DNA matches it firmly. Rows give clone size only sometimes, using once, few, many, or a class for an expanded clone.

TRBV6-6	NA	TRBJ2-5	NA	TGTGCCAGCAGTTACGGGAGTGGGGTCGGGACCCAGTACTTC	CASSYGSGVGTQYF
TRBV11-2	NA	TRBJ2-2	TRBD2	TGTGCCAGCAGCTTAGATCGGAGCGGGAGAGCGGGGGGCGGGGAGCTGTTTTTT	CASSLDRSGRAGGGELFF
TRBV5-1	NA	TRBJ1-3	NA	TGCGCCAGCAGCTTGCGTGTGGGAACTTCTGGAAACACCATATATTTT	CASSLRVGTSGNTIYF
TRBV5-1	NA	TRBJ2-5	NA	TGCGCCAGCAGCTTGGGGAACTCCCGGCAGGAGACCCAGTACTTC	CASSLGNSRQETQYF
TRBV5-6	few	TRBJ1-2	NA	TGTGCCAGCAGAAAACAGGGAGCTTGGCCTGGCTACACCTTC	CASRKQGAWPGYTF
TRBV27	NA	TRBJ2-4	NA	TGTGCCAGCAGTCGCCCGGGACAAAACATTCAGTACTTC	CASSRPGQNIQYF
TRBV18	NA	TRBJ2-3	NA	TGTGCCAGCTCACCACCGACGGTCACAGATACGCAGTATTTT	CASSPPTVTDTQYF
TRBV5-1	NA	TRBJ2-2	NA	TGCGCCAGCAGCTTGGGTGTGCTGTCGAACACCGGGGAGCTGTTTTTT	CASSLGVLSNTGELFF
TRBV6-5	NA	TRBJ1-2	NA	TGTGCCAGCAGATCTACAGGGTCCCATGGCTACACCTTC	CASRSTGSHGYTF
TRBV6-4	NA	TRBJ2-1	TRBD2	TGTGCCAGCAGTCGACTAGCGGACGGAGGGGATGAGCAGTTCTTC	CASSRLADGGDEQFF
TRBV5-1	NA	TRBJ1-2	NA	TGCGCCAGCAGCTTGAATCGGGGGTCGAACTATGGCTACACCTTC	CASSLNRGSNYGYTF
TRBV7-2	NA	TRBJ2-3	TRBD2	TGTGCCAGCAGCTTAGTCGGCGGGAGGGCCCCAGATACGCAGTATTTT	CASSLVGGRAPDTQYF
TRBV7-8	NA	TRBJ1-2	NA	TGTGCCAGCAGCGTGGCAGCTAACTATGGCTACACCTTC	CASSVAANYGYTF
TRBV6-6	NA	TRBJ1-6	NA	TGTGCCAGCAGTTATGGGGGAAGCTCCTATAATTCACCCCTCCACTTT	CASSYGGSSYNSPLHF
TRBV2	NA	TRBJ1-1	TRBD1	TGTGCCAGCAGTTCTCTTATACTCCGGGACAGCACCATGAACACTGAAGCTTTCTTT	CASSSLILRDSTMNTEAFF
TRBV19	NA	TRBJ2-3	NA	TGTGCCAGTAGTATGGGTGGGAGCACAGATACGCAGTATTTT	CASSMGGSTDTQYF
TRBV5-5	NA	TRBJ2-3	NA	TGTGCCAGCAGCTTGTCTCAGCTCACAGATACGCAGTATTTT	CASSLSQLTDTQYF
TRBV9	few	TRBJ1-2	NA	TGTGCCAGCAGCGTAGGGGGGTACGGCTACACCTTC	CASSVGGYGYTF
TRBV18	NA	TRBJ2-7	NA	TGTGCCAGCTCACCACCGGTCGCGGGGTACGAGCAGTACTTC	CASSPPVAGYEQYF
TRBV18	NA	TRBJ2-7	TRBD1	TGTGCCAGCTCACCTGCTTTCGACAGGGGCGTCTACGAGCAGTACTTC	CASSPAFDRGVYEQYF
TRBV29-1	once	TRBJ2-5	NA	TGCAGCGTTGAAAAGGGGACGGTGAAAGAGACCCAGTACTTC	CSVEKGTVKETQYF
TRBV5-1	NA	TRBJ2-3	NA	TGCGCCAGCAGCTTGGAGGCTAGTACGAGCACAGATACGCAGTATTTT	CASSLEASTSTDTQYF
TRBV5-4	NA	TRBJ2-1	TRBD1	TGTGCCAGCACGCCGGGACAGGGAGGCAATGAGCAGTTCTTC	CASTPGQGGNEQFF
TRBV6-4	NA	TRBJ2-5	NA	TGTGCCAGCAGCTACGCTGAGCGTGAGACCCAGTACTTC	CASSYAERETQYF
TRBV4-1	NA	TRBJ2-7	TRBD1	TGCGCCAGCAGCCCACTTCGGACAGGGATCTCCTACGAGCAGTACTTC	CASSPLRTGISYEQYF
TRBV13	NA	TRBJ2-3	NA	TGTGCCAGCAGCCCGGAGGTGGGTTCGGGCACAGATACGCAGTATTTT	CASSPEVGSGTDTQYF
TRBV15	NA	TRBJ1-1	NA	TGTGCCACCAGCAGAGCTAGAGGGGGTGACACTGAAGCTTTCTTT	CATSRARGGDTEAFF
TRBV6-1	once	TRBJ2-1	TRBD2	TGTGCCAGCAGTGAAGATGAGAGCGGGAGTTACAATGAGCAGTTCTTC	CASSEDESGSYNEQFF
TRBV19	NA	TRBJ2-7	NA	TGTGCCAGTAGCCCGGCCCTGCGAGAGCAGTACTTC	CASSPALREQYF